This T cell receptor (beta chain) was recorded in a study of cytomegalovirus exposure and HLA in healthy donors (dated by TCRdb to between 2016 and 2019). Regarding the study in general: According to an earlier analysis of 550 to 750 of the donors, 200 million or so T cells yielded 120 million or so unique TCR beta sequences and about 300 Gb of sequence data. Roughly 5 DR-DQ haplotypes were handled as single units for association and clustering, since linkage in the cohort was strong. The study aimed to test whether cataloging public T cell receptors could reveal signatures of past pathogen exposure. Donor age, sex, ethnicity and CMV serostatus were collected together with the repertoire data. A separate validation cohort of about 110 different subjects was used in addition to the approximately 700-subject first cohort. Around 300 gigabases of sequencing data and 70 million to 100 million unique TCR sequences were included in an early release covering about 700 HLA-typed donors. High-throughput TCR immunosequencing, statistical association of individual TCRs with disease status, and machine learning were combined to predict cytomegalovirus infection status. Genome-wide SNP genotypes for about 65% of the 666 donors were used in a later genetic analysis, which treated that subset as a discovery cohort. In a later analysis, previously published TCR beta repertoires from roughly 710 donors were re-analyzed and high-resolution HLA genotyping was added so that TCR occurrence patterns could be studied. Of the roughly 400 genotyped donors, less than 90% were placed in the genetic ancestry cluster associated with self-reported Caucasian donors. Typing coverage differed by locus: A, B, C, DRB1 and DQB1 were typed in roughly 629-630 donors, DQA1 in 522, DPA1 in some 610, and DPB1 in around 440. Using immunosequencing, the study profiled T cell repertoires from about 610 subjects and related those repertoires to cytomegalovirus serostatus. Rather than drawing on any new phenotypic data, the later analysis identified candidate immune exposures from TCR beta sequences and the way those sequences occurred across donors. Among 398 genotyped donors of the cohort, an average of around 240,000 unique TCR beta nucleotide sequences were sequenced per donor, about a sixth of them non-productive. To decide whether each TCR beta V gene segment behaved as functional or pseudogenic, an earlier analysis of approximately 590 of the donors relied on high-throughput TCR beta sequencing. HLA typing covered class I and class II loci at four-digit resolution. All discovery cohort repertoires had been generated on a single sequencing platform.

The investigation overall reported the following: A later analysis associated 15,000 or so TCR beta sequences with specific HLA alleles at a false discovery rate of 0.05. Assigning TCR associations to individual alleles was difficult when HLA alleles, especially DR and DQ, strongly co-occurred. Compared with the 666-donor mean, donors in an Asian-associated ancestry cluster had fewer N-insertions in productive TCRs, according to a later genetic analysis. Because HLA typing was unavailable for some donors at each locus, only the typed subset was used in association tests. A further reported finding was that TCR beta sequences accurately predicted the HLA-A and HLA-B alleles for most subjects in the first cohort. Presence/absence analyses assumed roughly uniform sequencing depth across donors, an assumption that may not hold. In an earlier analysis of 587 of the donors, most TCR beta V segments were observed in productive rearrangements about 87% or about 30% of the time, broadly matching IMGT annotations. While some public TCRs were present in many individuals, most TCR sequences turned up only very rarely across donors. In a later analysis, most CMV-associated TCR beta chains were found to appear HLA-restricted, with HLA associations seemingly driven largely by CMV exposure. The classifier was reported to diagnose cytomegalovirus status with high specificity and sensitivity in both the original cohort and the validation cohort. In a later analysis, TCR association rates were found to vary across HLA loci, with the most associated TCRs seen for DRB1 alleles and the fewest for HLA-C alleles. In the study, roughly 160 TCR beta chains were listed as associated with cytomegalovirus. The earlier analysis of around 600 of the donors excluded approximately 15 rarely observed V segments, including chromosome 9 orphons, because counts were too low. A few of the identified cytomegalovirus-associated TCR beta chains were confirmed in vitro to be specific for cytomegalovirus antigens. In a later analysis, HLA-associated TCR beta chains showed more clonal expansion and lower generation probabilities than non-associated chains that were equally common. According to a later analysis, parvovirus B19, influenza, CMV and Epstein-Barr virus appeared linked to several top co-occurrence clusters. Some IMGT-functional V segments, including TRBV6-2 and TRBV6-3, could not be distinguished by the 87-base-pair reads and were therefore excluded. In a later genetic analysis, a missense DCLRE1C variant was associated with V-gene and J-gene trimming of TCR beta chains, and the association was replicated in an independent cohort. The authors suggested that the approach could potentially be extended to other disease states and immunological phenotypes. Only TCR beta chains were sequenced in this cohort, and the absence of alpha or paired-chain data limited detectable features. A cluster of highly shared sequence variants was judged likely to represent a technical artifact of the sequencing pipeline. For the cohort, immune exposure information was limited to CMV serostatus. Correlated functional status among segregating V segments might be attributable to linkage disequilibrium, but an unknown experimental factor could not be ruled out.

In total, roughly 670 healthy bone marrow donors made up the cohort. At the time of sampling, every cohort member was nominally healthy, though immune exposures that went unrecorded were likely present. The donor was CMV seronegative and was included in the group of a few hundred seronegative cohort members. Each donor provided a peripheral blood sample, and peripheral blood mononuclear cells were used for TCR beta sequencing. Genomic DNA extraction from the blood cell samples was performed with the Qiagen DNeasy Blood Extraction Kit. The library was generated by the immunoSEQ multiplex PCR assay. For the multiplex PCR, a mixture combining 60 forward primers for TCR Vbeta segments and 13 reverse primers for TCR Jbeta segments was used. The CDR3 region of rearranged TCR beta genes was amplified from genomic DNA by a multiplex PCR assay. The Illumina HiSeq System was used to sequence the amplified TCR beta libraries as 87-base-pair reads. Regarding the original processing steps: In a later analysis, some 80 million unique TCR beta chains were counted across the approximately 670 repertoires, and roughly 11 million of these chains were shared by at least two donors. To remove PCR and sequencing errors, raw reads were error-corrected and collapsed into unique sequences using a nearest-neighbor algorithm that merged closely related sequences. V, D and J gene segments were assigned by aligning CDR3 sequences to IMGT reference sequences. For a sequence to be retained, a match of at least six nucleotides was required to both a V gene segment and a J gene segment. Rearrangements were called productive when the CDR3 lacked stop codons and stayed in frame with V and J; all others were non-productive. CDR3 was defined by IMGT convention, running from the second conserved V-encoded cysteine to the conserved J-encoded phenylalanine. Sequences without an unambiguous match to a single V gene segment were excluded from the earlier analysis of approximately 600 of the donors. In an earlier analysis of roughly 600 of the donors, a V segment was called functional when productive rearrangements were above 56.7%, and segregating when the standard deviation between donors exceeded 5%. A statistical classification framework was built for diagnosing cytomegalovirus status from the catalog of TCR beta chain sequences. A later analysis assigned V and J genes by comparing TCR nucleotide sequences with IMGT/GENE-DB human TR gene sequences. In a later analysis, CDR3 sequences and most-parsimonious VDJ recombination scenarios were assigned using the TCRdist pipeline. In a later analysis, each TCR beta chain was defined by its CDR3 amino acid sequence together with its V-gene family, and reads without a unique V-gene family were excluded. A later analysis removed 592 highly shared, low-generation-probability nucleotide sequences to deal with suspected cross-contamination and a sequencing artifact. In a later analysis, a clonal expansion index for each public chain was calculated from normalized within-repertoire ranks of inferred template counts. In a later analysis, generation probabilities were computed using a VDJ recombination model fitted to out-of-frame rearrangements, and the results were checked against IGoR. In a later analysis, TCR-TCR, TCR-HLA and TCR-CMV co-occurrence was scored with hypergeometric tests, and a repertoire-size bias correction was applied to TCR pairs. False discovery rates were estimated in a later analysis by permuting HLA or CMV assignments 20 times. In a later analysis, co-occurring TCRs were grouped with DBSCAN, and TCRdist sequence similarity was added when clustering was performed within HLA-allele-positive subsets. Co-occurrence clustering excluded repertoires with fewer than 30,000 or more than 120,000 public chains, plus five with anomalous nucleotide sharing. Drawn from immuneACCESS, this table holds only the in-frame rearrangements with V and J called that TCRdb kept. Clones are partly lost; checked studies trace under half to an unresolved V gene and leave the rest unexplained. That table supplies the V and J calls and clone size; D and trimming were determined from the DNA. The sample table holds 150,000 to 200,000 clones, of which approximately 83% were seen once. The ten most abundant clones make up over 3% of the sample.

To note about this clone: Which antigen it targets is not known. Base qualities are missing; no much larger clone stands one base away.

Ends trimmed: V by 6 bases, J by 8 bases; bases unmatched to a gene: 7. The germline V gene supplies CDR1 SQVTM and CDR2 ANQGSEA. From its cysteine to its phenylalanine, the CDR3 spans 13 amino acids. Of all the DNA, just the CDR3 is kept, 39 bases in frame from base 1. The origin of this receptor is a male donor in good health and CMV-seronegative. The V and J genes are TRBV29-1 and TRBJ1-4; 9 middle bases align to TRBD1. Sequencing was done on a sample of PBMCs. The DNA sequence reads TGCAGCGTGATACAGGGGGCGGGAGAAAAACTGTTTTTT. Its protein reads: CSVIQGAGEKLFF.